These 8 T cell receptor beta chains were all obtained from the same sample, sequenced in a study of blood T cell repertoires in COVID-19. Profiling relied on immunoSEQ multiplex PCR, and the TCRdb table lists in-frame clones only, not all of them. The sample has about 400,000 clones, 89% seen once. Sequencing was performed on PBMCs or T cells enriched from blood (not recorded which). These receptors were taken from a woman in her thirties who had recovered from COVID-19.

V gene TRBV5-1 combines with J gene TRBJ1-3; 7 bases agree with TRBD1. CDR1 and CDR2 (germline): SGHRS, YFSETQ. CDR3 length equals 15 residues. V lost 4 bases to trimming and J lost 3 bases; unmatched junction nucleotides: 7. CDR3 in DNA: TGCGCCAGCAGCCTGGTAGGGGACAGTGGAAACACCATATATTTT. It codes for CASSLVGDSGNTIYF.

To note about this clone: A read error may explain this, as a much larger clone is one base away. The chain joins TRBV7-8 to TRBJ1-3, with no clear D. The CDR3 runs to 13 residues. The V gene lost 5 bases and the J gene lost 2 bases, with 7 bases spanning the gap. The germline gives CDR1 SGHVS, CDR2 FQNEAQ. Written as DNA, the CDR3 is TGTGCCAGCAGCCCCCGTACTGGAAACACCATATATTTT. This sequence encodes CASSPRTGNTIYF.

Written as DNA, the CDR3 is TGTGCCAGCAGCCAAGATGTGGGACATGCGGAAAAACTGTTTTTT. This translates into CASSQDVGHAEKLFF. V and J are TRBV14 and TRBJ1-4, with a tentative D call TRBD1 (6 bases). Per germline, CDR1 SGHDN and CDR2 FVKESK. The CDR3 runs 15 residues. Trimming took off 0 bases at V and 8 bases at J, with 13 bases between the two ends. Combining the CDR3 with reference TRBV14 and TRBJ1-4 gives the whole variable domain EAGVTQFPSHSVIEKGQTVTLRCDPISGHDNLYWYRRVMGKEIKFLLHFVKESKQDESGMPNNRFLAERTGGTYSTLKVQPAELEDSGVYFCASSQDVGHAEKLFFGSGTQLSVL.

The chain carries TRBV14 and TRBJ1-2, with D unclear. Germline CDR1 SGHDN, CDR2 FVKESK. CDR3 length: 17 residues. V lost 5 bases to trimming and J lost 4 bases, with 23 bases between them. The CDR3 DNA reads TGTGCCAGCAGCGGCCTAAATGGAAGTAGGGAGAGCTATGGCTACACCTTC. It encodes CASSGLNGSRESYGYTF.

The chain uses TRBV20-1 and TRBJ1-2; no clear D gene. V dropped 3 bases and J dropped 5 bases, with 7 bases sitting between them. Germline assignment: CDR1 DFQATT and CDR2 SNEGSKA (reference sequence). CDR3 size: 11 residues. The CDR3 coding sequence is TGCAGTGCTAGTTTAGTTTATGGCTACACCTTC. It is translated as CSASLVYGYTF.

V is TRBV7-2 and J is TRBJ2-2; TRBD2 matches at 7 bases. The V gene's germline CDR1 is SGHTA and CDR2 FQGNSA. This CDR3 is built from 14 residues. The ends lost 1 base at V and 5 bases at J; junction bases unmatched: 1. CDR3 DNA: TGTGCCAGCAGCTTAGGGGGACTAACCGGGGAGCTGTTTTTT. Translated, it gives CASSLGGLTGELFF.

The chain links TRBV7-3 to TRBJ2-2; possibly TRBD1 for D (6 bases). CDR3 length: 16 amino acids. CDR1 and CDR2 from the germline V gene are SGHTA and FQGTGA. V was clipped by 2 bases and J by 5 bases, with 15 bases between them. The CDR3 region has the DNA TGTGCCAGCAGCTTACAGGGGCGTTCGAGGACCGGGGAGCTGTTTTTT. As protein: CASSLQGRSRTGELFF.

The chain has TRBV5-1 and TRBJ2-3; 7 nucleotides agree with TRBD2. Per the germline V gene, CDR1 is SGHRS and CDR2 is YFSETQ. The CDR3 consists of 17 residues. Unmatched junction bases numbered 11, after V lost 4 bases and J lost 0 bases. Here the CDR3 DNA reads TGCGCCAGCAGCCGGGGAGATGGCGGGGGAAGCACAGATACGCAGTATTTT. This sequence encodes CASSRGDGGGSTDTQYF.